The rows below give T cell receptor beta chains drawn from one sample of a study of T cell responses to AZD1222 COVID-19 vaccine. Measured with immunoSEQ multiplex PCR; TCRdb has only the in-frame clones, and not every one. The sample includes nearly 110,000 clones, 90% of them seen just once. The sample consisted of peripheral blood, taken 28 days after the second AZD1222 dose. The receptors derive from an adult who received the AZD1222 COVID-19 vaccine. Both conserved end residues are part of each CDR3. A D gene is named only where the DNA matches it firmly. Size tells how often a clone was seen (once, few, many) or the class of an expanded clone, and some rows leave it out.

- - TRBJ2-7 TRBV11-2 CASSLGEVREQYF TGTGCCAGCAGCTTAGGCGAGGTTCGCGAGCAGTACTTC
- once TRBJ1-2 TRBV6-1 CASSEVRGNYGYTF TGTGCCAGCAGTGAAGTGAGGGGGAACTATGGCTACACCTTC
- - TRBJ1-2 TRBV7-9 CASSLESQVYGYTF TGTGCCAGCAGCTTAGAGAGTCAGGTCTATGGCTACACCTTC
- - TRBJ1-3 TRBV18 CASSPESGSRNTIYF TGTGCCAGCTCACCAGAGTCCGGGAGCAGAAACACCATATATTTT
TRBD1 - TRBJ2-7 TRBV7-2 CASSPGTGPYEQYF TGTGCCAGCAGCCCCGGGACAGGACCCTACGAGCAGTACTTC
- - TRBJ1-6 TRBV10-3 CAIRGLPDLNSPLHF TGTGCCATCAGAGGGCTCCCGGACCTCAATTCACCCCTCCACTTT
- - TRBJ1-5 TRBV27 CASSLDPSYQPQHF TGTGCCAGCAGTTTAGATCCCTCGTATCAGCCCCAGCATTTT
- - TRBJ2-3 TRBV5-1 CASSLLPWGTGTDTQYF TGCGCCAGCAGCTTACTCCCATGGGGCACCGGAACAGATACGCAGTATTTT
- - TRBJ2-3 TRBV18 CASSPPSTDTQYF TGTGCCAGCTCACCACCTTCCACAGATACGCAGTATTTT
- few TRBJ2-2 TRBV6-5 CASSYSGQNTGELFF TGTGCCAGCAGTTACTCGGGACAGAACACCGGGGAGCTGTTTTTT
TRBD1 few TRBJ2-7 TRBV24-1 CATSGPGTGGFDYEQYF TGTGCCACCAGTGGTCCGGGGACAGGGGGTTTCGACTACGAGCAGTACTTC
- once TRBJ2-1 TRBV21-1 CASSTHTSGGQPLNEQFF TGTGCCAGCAGCACCCACACTAGCGGGGGCCAACCACTCAATGAGCAGTTCTTC
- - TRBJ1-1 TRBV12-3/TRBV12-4 CASSYRSTEAFF TGTGCCAGCAGTTATCGTAGCACTGAAGCTTTCTTT
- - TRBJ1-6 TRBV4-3 CASRLGGSSPLHF TGCGCCAGCAGGTTGGGAGGTTCTTCACCCCTCCACTTT
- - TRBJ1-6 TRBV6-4 CASRSSYNSPLHF TGTGCCAGCAGGAGCTCCTATAATTCACCCCTCCACTTT
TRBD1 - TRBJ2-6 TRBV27 CASSFLPGQDLSGANVLTF TGTGCCAGCAGTTTCCTCCCCGGACAGGACCTATCTGGGGCCAACGTCCTGACTTTC
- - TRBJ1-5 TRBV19 CASTSSGVEKYQPQHF TGTGCCAGTACCTCGAGTGGGGTGGAGAAGTACCAGCCCCAGCATTTT
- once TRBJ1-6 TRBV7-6 CASSLGSSYNSPLHF TGTGCCAGCAGCTTGGGAAGCTCCTATAATTCACCCCTCCACTTT
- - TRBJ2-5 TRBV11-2 CASSLGMETQYF TGTGCCAGCAGCTTAGGCATGGAGACCCAGTACTTC
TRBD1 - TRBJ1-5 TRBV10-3 CAISEREGQGQPQHF TGTGCCATCAGTGAGAGGGAGGGACAGGGACAGCCCCAGCATTTT
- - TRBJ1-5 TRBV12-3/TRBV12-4 CASGRPEAQHF TGTGCCAGTGGGAGGCCCGAGGCCCAGCATTTT
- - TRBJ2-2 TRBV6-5 CASRRSSGNTGELFF TGTGCCAGCAGACGCTCTTCAGGGAACACCGGGGAGCTGTTTTTT
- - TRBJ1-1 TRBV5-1 CASSWSGGSDTEAFF TGCGCCAGCAGCTGGAGCGGGGGATCGGACACTGAAGCTTTCTTT
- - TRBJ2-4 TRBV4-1 CASSQERAGGAKNIQYF TGCGCCAGCAGCCAAGAGAGGGCCGGCGGGGCCAAAAACATTCAGTACTTC
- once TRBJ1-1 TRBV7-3 CASSLYKLNTEAFF TGTGCCAGCAGCTTATACAAATTAAACACTGAAGCTTTCTTT
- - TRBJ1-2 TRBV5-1 CASSLEGPDSNYGYTF TGCGCCAGCAGCTTGGAGGGTCCAGATTCTAACTATGGCTACACCTTC
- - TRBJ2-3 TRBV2 CASSSGSFTDTQYF TGTGCCAGCAGTTCGGGATCTTTCACAGATACGCAGTATTTT
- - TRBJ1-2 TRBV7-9 CASSPGVPYGYTF TGTGCCAGCAGCCCAGGGGTCCCGTATGGCTACACCTTC
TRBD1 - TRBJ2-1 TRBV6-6 CASLDRPMGEQFF TGTGCCAGCCTGGACAGGCCTATGGGGGAGCAGTTCTTC